This T cell receptor (beta chain) emerged from a study of T cells in Graves' hyperthyroidism and ophthalmopathy. As for this clonotype: Since a much larger clone is just one base distant, this may be a read error.

Researchers took RNA transcripts and amplified the TCR beta CDR3 regions from them. In the first-round RT-PCR of the TCR CDR3, the HTBI primer set was used. Via MiXCR, TCRdb re-called the multiplex PCR reads, giving one row per CDR3 protein. Of about 560,000 distinct CDR3 sequences in the sample, 16% were seen once. The CDR3 contains 14 residues. The germline V gene encodes CDR1 MDHEN and CDR2 SYDVKM. This TCR was recovered from a woman under 30 with Graves' hyperthyroidism. The material sequenced was blood. The genes are TRBV28 and TRBJ2-7; D is unresolved. The CDR3 reads CASSLGLPAYGQYF. The CDR3 DNA follows: TGTGCCAGCAGTTTAGGGCTGCCCGCCTACGGGCAGTACTTC.